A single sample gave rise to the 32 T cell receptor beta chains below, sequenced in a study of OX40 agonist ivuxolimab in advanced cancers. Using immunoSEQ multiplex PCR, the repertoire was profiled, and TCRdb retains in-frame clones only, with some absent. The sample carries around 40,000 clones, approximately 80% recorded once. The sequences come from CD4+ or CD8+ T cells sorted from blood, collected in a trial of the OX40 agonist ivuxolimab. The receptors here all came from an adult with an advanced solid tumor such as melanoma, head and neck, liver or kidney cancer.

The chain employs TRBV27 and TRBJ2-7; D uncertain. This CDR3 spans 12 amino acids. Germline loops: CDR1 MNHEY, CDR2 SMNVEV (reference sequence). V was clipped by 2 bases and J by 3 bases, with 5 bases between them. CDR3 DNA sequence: TGTGCCAGCAGTTTAATCCGCTACGAGCAGTACTTC. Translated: CASSLIRYEQYF.

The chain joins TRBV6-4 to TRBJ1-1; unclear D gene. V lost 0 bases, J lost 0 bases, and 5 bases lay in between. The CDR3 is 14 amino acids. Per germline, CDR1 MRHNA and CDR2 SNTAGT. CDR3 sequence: CASSDSGLNTEAFF. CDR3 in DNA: TGTGCCAGCAGTGACTCCGGTTTGAACACTGAAGCTTTCTTT.

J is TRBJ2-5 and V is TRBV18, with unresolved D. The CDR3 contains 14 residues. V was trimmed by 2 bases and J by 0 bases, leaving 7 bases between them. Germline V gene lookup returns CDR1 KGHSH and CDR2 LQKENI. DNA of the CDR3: TGTGCCAGCTCACCAAATAGATACCAAGAGACCCAGTACTTC. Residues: CASSPNRYQETQYF.

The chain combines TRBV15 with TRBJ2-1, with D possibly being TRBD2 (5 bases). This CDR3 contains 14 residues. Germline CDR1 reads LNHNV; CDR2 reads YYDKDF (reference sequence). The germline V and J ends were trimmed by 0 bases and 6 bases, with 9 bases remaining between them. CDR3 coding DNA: TGTGCCACCAGCAGAGATCCCCGGGGCAATGAGCAGTTCTTC. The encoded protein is CATSRDPRGNEQFF.

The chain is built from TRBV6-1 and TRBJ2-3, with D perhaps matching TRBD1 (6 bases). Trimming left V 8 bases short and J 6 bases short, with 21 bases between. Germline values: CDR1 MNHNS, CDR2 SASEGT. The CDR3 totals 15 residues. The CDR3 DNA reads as TGTGCCAGCCTGCCCGACAGGCCTGTATGGGATACGCAGTATTTT. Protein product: CASLPDRPVWDTQYF.

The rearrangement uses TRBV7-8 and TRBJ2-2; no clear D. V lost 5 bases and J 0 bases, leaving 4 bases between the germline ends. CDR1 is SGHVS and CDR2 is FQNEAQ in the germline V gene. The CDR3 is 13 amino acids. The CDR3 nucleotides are TGTGCCAGCAGCCCCTCGAACACCGGGGAGCTGTTTTTT. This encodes CASSPSNTGELFF.

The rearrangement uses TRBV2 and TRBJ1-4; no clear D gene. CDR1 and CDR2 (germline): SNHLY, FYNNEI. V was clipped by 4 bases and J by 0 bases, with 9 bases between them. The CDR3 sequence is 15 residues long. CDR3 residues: CASSARVSTNEKLFF. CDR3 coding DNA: TGTGCCAGCAGTGCCCGGGTCTCAACTAATGAAAAACTGTTTTTT.

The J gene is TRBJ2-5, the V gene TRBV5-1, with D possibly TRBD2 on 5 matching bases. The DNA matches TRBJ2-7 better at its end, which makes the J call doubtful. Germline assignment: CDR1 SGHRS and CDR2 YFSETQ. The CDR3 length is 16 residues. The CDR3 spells CASSLSGSSYQYEQYF. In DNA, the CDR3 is TGCGCCAGCAGCTTGAGCGGCAGTTCATACCAATACGAGCAGTACTTC.

The CDR3 nucleotides read TGCGCCAGCAGCCAATTTATAGGGGGCAACACTGAAGCTTTCTTT. This translates into CASSQFIGGNTEAFF. J is TRBJ1-1 and V is TRBV4-1; 7 bases fit TRBD1. The CDR3 has 15 amino acids. The germline CDR1 and CDR2 sequences are MGHRA and YSYEKL. The trim removed 2 bases at V and 2 bases at J, leaving 5 bases unmatched.

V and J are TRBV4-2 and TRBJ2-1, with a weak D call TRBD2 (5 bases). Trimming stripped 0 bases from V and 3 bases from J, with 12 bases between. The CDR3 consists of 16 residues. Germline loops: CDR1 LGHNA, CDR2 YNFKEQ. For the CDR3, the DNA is TGTGCCAGCAGCCAAGAGACTACGACACTCTACAATGAGCAGTTCTTC. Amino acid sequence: CASSQETTTLYNEQFF.

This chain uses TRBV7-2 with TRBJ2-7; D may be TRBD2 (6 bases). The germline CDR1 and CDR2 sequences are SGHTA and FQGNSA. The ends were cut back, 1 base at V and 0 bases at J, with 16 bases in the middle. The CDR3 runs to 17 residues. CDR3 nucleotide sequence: TGTGCCAGCAGCTTAGAGTGGGCTAGCGAGAGCTCCTACGAGCAGTACTTC. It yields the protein CASSLEWASESSYEQYF.

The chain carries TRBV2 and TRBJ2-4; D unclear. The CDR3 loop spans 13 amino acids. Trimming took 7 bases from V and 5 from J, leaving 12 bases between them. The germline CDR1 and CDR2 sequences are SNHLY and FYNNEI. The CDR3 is CASMETVQNIQYF. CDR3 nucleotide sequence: TGTGCCAGCATGGAGACGGTCCAAAACATTCAGTACTTC.

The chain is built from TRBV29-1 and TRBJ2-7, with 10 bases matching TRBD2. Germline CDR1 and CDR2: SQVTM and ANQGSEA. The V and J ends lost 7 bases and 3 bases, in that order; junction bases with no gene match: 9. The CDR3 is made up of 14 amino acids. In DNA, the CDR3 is TGCAGCGCCGGTCAGCTAGCGGGAGACTACGAGCAGTACTTC. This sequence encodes CSAGQLAGDYEQYF.

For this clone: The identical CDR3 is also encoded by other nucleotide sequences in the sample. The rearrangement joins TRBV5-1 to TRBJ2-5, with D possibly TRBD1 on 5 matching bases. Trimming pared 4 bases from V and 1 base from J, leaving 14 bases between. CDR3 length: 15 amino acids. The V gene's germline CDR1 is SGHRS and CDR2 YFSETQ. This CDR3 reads CASSPGATSQETQYF. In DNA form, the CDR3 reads TGCGCCAGCAGCCCTGGGGCCACGAGCCAAGAGACCCAGTACTTC.

The CDR3 loop reads CASSPRRQGLNFQNYGYTF. DNA for the CDR3: TGTGCCAGCAGCCCAAGGCGACAGGGGCTAAATTTCCAGAACTATGGCTACACCTTC. The chain couples TRBV2 to TRBJ1-2, with TRBD1 matching over 8 bases. Trimming took 6 bases from V and 2 from J; bases not matched to a gene: 20. In germline, CDR1 is SNHLY, CDR2 FYNNEI. There are 19 residues in the CDR3. Supplemented by reference TRBV2 and TRBJ1-2, the full variable domain reads EPEVTQTPSHQVTQMGQEVILRCVPISNHLYFYWYRQILGQKVEFLVSFYNNEISEKSEIFDDQFSVERPDGSNFTLKIRSTKLEDSAMYFCASSPRRQGLNFQNYGYTFGSGTRLTVV.

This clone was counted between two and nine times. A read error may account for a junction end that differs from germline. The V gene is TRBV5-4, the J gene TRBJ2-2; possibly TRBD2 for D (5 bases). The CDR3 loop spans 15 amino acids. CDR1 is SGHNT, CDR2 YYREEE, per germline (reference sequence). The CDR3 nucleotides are TGTGCCAGCAGCTTGGGGGCCGGGAACTCCGGGGAGCTGTTTTTT. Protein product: CASSLGAGNSGELFF.

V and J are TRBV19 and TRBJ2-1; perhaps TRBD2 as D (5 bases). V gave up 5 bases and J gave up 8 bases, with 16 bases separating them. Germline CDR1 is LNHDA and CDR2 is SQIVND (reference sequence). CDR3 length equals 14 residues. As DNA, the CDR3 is TGTGCCAGTAGTTTCGGGCTAGCAAACGATGAGCAGTTCTTC. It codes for CASSFGLANDEQFF. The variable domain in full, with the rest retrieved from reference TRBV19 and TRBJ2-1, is DGGITQSPKYLFRKEGQNVTLSCEQNLNHDAMYWYRQDPGQGLRLIYYSQIVNDFQKGDIAEGYSVSREKKESFPLTVTSAQKNPTAFYLCASSFGLANDEQFFGPGTRLTVL.

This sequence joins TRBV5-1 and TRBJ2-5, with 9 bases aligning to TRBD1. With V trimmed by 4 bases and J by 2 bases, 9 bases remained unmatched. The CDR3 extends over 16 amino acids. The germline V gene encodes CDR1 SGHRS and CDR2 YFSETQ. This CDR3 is CASSDRGSRLQETQYF. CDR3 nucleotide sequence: TGCGCCAGCAGCGACAGGGGGAGCCGACTTCAAGAGACCCAGTACTTC.

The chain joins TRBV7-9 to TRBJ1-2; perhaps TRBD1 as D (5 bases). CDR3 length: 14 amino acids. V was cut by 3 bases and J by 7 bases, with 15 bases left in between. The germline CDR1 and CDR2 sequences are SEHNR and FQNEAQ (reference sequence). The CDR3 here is CASSFGEGVGGYTF. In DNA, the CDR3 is TGTGCCAGCAGCTTTGGAGAAGGGGTGGGTGGCTACACCTTC.

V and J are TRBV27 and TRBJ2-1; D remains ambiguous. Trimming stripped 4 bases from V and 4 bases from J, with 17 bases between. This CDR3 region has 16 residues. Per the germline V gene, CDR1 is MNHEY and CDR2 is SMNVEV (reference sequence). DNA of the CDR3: TGTGCCAGCAGTTCCCCCGGAGCTTCCTCTTACAATGAGCAGTTCTTC. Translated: CASSSPGASSYNEQFF.

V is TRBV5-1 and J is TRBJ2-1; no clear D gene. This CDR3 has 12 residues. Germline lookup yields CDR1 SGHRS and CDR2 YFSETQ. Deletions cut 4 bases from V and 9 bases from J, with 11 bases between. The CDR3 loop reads CASSVDQVEQFF. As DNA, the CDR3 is TGCGCCAGCAGCGTGGACCAGGTTGAGCAGTTCTTC.

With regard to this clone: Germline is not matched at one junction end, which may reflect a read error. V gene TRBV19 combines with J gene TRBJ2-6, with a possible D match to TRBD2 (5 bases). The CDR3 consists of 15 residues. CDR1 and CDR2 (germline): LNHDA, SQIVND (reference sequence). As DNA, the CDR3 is TGTGCCAGTAGCATAGGGAGCTCTGGGGCCAACGTCCTGACTTTC. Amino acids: CASSIGSSGANVLTF.

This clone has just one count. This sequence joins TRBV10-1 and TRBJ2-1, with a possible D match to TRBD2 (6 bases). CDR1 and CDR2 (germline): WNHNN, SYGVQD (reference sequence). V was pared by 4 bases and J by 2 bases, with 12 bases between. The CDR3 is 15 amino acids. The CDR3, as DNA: TGCGCCAGCAGTGCCAGCGGGCGAACCTACAATGAGCAGTTCTTC. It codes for CASSASGRTYNEQFF.

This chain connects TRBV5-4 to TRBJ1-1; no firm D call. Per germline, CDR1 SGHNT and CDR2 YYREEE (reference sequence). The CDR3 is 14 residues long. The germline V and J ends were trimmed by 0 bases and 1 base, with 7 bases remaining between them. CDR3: CASSLALGNTEAFF. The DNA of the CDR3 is TGTGCCAGCAGCTTGGCCCTGGGGAACACTGAAGCTTTCTTT.

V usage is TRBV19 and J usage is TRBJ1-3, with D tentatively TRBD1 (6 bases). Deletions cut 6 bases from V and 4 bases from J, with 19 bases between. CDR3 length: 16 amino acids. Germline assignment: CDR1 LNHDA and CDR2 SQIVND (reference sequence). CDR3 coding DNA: TGTGCCAGTAGCCAGTTGGCAGGGGCGGGCGGAAACACCATATATTTT. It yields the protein CASSQLAGAGGNTIYF.

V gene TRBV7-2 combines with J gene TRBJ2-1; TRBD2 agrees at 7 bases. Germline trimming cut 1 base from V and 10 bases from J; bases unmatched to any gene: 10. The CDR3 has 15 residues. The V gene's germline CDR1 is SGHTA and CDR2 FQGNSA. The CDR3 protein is CASSLVSGSTKEQFF. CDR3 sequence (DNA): TGTGCCAGCAGCTTAGTTAGCGGGTCTACCAAGGAGCAGTTCTTC.

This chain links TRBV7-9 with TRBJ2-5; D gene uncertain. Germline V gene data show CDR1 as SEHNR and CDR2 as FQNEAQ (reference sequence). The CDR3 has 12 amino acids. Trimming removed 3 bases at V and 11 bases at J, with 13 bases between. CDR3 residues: CASSFRDERQYF. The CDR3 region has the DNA TGTGCCAGCAGCTTCCGTGACGAGAGACAGTACTTC.

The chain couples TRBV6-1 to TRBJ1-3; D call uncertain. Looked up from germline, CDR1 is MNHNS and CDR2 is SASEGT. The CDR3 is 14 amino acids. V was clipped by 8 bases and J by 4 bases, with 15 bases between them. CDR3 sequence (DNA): TGTGCCAGCGACGAGGGTATGGGGGGAAACACCATATATTTT. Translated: CASDEGMGGNTIYF.

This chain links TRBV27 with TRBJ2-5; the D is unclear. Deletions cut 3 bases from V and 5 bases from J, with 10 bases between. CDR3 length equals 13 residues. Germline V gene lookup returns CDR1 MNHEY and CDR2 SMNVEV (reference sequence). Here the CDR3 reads CASSLSGWETQYF. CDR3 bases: TGTGCCAGCAGTTTGTCCGGGTGGGAGACCCAGTACTTC.

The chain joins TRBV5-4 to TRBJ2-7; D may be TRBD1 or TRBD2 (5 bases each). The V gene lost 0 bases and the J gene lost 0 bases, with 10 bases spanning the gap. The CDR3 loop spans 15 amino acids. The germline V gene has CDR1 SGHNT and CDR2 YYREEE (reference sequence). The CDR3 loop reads CASSLGQRGSYEQYF. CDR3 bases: TGTGCCAGCAGCTTGGGGCAGAGGGGCTCCTACGAGCAGTACTTC.

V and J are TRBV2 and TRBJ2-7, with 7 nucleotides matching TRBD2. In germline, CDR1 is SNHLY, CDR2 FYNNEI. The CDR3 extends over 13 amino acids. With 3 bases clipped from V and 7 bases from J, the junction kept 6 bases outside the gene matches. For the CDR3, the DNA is TGTGCCAGCAGTGACCCCCCTAGCGGAGAGCAGTACTTC. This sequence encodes CASSDPPSGEQYF.

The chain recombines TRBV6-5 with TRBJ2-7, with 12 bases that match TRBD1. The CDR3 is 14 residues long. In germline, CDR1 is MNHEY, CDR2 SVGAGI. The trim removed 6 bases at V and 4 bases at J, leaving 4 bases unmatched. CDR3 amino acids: CASRGTGGGYEQYF. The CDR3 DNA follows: TGTGCCAGCAGGGGGACAGGGGGCGGGTACGAGCAGTACTTC.